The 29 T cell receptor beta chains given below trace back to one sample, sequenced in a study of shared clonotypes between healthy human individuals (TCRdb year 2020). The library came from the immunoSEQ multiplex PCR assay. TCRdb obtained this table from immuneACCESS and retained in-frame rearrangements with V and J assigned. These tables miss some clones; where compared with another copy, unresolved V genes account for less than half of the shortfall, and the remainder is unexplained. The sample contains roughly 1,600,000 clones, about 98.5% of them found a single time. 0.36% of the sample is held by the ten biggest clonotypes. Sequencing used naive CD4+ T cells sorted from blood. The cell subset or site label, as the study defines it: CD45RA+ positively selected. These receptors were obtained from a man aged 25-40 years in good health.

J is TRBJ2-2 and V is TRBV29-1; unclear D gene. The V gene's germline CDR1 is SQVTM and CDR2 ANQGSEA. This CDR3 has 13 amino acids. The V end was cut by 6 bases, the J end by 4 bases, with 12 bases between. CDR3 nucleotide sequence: TGCAGCGTGAAATTGATTGTCACCGGGGAGCTGTTTTTT. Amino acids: CSVKLIVTGELFF.

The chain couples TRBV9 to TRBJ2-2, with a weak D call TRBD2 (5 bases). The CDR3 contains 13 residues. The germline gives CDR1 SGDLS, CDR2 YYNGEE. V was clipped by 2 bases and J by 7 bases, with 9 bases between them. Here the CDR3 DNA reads TGTGCCAGCAGCGTGATAGAGGGCGGGGAGCTGTTTTTT. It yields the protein CASSVIEGGELFF.

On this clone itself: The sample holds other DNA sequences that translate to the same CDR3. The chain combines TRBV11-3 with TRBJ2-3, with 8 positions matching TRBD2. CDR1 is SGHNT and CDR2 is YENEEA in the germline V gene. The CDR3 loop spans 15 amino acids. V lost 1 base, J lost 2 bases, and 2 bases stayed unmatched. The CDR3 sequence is CASSLAGGPTDTQYF. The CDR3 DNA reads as TGTGCCAGCAGCTTAGCGGGAGGGCCCACAGATACGCAGTATTTT.

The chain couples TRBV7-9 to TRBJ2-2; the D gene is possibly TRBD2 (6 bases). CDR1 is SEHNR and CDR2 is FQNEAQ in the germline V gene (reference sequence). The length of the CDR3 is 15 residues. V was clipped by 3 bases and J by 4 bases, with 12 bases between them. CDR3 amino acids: CASSFLGGATGELFF. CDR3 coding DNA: TGTGCCAGCAGCTTTTTAGGCGGGGCCACCGGGGAGCTGTTTTTT. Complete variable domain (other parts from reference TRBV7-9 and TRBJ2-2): DTGVSQNPRHKITKRGQNVTFRCDPISEHNRLYWYRQTLGQGPEFLTYFQNEAQLEKSRLLSDRFSAERPKGSFSTLEIQRTEQGDSAMYLCASSFLGGATGELFFGEGSRLTVL.

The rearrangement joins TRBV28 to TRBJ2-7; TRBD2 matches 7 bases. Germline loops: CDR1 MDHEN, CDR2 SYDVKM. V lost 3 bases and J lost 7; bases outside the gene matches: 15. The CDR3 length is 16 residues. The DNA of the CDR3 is TGTGCCAGCAGTTTCATCGGAAGGACTAGTCTAAGGGAGCAGTACTTC. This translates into CASSFIGRTSLREQYF. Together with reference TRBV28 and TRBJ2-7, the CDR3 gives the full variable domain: DVKVTQSSRYLVKRTGEKVFLECVQDMDHENMFWYRQDPGLGLRLIYFSYDVKMKEKGDIPEGYSVSREKKERFSLILESASTNQTSMYLCASSFIGRTSLREQYFGPGTRLTVT.

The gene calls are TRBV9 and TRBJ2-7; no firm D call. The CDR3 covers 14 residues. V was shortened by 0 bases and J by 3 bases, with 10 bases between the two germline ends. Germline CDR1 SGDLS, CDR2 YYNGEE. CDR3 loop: CASSVGSLGYEQYF. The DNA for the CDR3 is TGTGCCAGCAGCGTAGGCTCGCTTGGCTACGAGCAGTACTTC. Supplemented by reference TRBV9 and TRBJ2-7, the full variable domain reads DSGVTQTPKHLITATGQRVTLRCSPRSGDLSVYWYQQSLDQGLQFLIQYYNGEERAKGNILERFSAQQFPDLHSELNLSSLELGDSALYFCASSVGSLGYEQYFGPGTRLTVT.

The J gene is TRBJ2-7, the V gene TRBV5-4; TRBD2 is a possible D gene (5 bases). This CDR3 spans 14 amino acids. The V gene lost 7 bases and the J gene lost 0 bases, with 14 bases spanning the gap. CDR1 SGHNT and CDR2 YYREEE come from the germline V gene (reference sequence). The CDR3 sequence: CASRPFGISYEQYF. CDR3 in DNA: TGTGCCAGCCGGCCGTTCGGGATCTCCTACGAGCAGTACTTC.

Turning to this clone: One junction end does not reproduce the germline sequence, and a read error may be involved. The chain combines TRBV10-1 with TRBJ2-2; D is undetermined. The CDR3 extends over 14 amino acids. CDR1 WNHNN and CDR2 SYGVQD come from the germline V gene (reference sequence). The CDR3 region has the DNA TGCGCCAGCAGTGGGACGATCGAGCCCGGTGAGCTGTTTTTT. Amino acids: CASSGTIEPGELFF.

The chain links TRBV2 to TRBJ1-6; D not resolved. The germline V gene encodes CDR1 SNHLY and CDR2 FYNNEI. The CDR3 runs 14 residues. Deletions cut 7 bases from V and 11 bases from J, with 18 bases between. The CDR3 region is CASNPLAVVAPLHF. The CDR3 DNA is TGTGCCAGCAACCCTTTGGCGGTGGTGGCACCCCTCCACTTT. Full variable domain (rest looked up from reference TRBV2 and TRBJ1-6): EPEVTQTPSHQVTQMGQEVILRCVPISNHLYFYWYRQILGQKVEFLVSFYNNEISEKSEIFDDQFSVERPDGSNFTLKIRSTKLEDSAMYFCASNPLAVVAPLHFGNGTRLTVT.

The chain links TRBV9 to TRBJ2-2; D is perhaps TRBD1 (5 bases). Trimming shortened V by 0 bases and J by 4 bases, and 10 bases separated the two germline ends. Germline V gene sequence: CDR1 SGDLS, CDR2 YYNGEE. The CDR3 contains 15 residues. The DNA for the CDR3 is TGTGCCAGCAGCGTAGCCCAGGGTCTCACCGGGGAGCTGTTTTTT. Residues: CASSVAQGLTGELFF. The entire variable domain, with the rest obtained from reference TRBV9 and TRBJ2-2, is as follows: DSGVTQTPKHLITATGQRVTLRCSPRSGDLSVYWYQQSLDQGLQFLIQYYNGEERAKGNILERFSAQQFPDLHSELNLSSLELGDSALYFCASSVAQGLTGELFFGEGSRLTVL.

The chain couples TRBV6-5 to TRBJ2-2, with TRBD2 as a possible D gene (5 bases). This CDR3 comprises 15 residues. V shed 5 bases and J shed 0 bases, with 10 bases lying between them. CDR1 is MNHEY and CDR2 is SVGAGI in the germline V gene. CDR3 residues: CASSLGLSNTGELFF. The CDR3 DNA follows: TGTGCCAGCAGTCTCGGACTCTCGAACACCGGGGAGCTGTTTTTT.

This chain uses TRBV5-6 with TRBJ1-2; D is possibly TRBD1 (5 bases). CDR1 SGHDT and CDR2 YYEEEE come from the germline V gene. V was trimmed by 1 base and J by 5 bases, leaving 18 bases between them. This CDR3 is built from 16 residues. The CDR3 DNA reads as TGTGCCAGCAGCTTGATGGGGCGAGGGGATGGGTATGGCTACACCTTC. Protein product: CASSLMGRGDGYGYTF.

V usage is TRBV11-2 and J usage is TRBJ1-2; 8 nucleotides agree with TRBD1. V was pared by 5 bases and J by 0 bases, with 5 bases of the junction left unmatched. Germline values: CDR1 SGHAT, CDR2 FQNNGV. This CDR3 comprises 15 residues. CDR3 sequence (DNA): TGTGCCAGCAGCCCCATGGGACAGGCTAACTATGGCTACACCTTC. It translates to CASSPMGQANYGYTF.

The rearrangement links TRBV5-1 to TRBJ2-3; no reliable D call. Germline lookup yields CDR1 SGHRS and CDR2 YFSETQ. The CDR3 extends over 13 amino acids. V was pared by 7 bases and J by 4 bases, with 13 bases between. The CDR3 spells CASSEGSPDTQYF. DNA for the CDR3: TGCGCCAGCTCCGAAGGGTCCCCAGATACGCAGTATTTT.

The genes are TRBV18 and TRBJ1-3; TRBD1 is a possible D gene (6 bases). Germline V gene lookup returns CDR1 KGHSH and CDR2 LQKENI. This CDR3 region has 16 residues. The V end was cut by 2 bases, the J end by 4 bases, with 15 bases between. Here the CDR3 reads CASSPRGSGVGNTIYF. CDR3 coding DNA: TGTGCCAGCTCACCAAGAGGATCAGGGGTCGGAAACACCATATATTTT.

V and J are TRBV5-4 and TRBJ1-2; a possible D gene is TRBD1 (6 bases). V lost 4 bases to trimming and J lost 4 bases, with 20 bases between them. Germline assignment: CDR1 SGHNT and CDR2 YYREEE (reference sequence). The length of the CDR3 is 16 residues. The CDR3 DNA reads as TGTGCCAGCAGCCCCATCCCCCCCAGGGGCGGCTATGGCTACACCTTC. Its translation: CASSPIPPRGGYGYTF. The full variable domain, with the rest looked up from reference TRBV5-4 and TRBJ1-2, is ETGVTQSPTHLIKTRGQQVTLRCSSQSGHNTVSWYQQALGQGPQFIFQYYREEENGRGNFPPRFSGLQFPNYSSELNVNALELDDSALYLCASSPIPPRGGYGYTFGSGTRLTVV.

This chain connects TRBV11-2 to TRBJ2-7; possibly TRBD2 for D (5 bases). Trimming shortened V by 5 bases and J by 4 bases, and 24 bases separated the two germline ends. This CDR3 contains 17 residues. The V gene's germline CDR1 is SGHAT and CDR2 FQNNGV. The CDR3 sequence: CASSPQVLAQPQYEQYF. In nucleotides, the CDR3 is TGTGCCAGCAGCCCCCAAGTTCTAGCACAACCACAGTACGAGCAGTACTTC.

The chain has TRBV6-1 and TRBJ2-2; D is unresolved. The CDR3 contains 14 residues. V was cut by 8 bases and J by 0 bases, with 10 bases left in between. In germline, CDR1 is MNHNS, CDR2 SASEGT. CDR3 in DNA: TGTGCCAGCGGGCAACAGACGAACACCGGGGAGCTGTTTTTT. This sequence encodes CASGQQTNTGELFF.

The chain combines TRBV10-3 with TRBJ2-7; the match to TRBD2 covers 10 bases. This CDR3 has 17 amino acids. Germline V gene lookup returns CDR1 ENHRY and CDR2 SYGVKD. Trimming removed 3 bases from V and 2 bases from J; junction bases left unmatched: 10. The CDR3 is CAISEGLAGVGAYEQYF. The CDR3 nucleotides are TGTGCCATCAGTGAAGGTCTAGCGGGAGTAGGAGCCTACGAGCAGTACTTC.

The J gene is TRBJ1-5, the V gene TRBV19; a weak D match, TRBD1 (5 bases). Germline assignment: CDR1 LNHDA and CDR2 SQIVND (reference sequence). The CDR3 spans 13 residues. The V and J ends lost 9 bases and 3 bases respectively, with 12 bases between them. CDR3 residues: CASHRGPNQPQHF. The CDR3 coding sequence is TGTGCCAGCCACCGGGGCCCCAATCAGCCCCAGCATTTT.

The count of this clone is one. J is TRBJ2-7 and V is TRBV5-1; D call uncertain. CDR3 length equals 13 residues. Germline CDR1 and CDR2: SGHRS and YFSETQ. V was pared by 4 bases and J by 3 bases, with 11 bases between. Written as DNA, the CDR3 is TGCGCCAGCAGCGTCTCCAGGTACTACGAGCAGTACTTC. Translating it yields CASSVSRYYEQYF.

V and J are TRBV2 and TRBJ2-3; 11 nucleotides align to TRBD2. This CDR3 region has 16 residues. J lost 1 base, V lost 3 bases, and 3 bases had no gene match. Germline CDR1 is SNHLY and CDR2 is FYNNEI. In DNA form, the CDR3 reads TGTGCCAGCAGTGAGACGGGACTAGCGGGCACAGATACGCAGTATTTT. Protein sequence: CASSETGLAGTDTQYF.

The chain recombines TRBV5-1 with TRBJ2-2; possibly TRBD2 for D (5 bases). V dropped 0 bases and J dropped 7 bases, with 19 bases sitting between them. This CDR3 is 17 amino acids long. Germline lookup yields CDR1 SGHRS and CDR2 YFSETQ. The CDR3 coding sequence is TGCGCCAGCAGCTTGGATGAGCGGCCGAGGGTCGGCGGGGAGCTGTTTTTT. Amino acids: CASSLDERPRVGGELFF.

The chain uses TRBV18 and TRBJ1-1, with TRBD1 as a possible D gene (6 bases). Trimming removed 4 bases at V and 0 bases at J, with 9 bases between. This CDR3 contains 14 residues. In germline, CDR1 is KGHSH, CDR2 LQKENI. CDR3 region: CASSQQGMNTEAFF. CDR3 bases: TGTGCCAGCTCACAACAGGGAATGAACACTGAAGCTTTCTTT.

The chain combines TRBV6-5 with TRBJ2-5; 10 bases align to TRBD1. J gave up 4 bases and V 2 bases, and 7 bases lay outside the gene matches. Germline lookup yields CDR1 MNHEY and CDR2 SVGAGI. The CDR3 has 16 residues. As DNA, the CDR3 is TGTGCCAGCAGTTACCCCAAAGGACAGGGGGGAGAGACCCAGTACTTC. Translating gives CASSYPKGQGGETQYF.

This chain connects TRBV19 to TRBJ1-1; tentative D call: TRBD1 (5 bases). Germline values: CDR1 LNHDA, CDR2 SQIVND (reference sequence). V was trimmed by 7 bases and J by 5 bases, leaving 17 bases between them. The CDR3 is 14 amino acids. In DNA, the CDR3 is TGTGCCAGTATCCGGGGCCAGGGATGGACTGAAGCTTTCTTT. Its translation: CASIRGQGWTEAFF.

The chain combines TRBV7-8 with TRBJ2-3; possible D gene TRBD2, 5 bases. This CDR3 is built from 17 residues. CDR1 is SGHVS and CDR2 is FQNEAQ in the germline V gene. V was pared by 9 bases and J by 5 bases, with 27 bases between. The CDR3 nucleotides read TGTGCCAGTAGGGCCAGGTGGGAGAATAACAATGGAGATACGCAGTATTTT. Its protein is CASRARWENNNGDTQYF.

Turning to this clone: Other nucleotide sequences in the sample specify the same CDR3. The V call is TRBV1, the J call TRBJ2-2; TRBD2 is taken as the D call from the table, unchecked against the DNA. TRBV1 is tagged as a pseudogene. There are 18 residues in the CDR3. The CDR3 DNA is TGCACCAGCAGCTTCGGACTAGCGGGAGGTTTACGGCCCGGGGAGCTGTTTTTT. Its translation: CTSSFGLAGGLRPGELFF.

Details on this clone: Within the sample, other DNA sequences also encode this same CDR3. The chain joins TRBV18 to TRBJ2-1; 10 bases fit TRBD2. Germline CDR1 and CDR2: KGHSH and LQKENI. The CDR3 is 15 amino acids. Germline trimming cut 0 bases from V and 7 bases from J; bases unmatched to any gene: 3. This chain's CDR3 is CASSPPLAGGNEQFF. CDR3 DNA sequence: TGTGCCAGCTCACCACCGTTAGCGGGAGGTAATGAGCAGTTCTTC.